A single TCR beta chain is shown here with its context. Its antigen is as yet unknown. PCR involved 60 Vbeta and 13 Jbeta primers. Repertoires were generated with immunoSEQ multiplex PCR, while TCRdb's copy carries only in-frame clones and drops some. The table shows around 160,000 clones, with 75% to 90% occurring only once. The donors (healthy individuals) were bone marrow donors. J lost 5 bases, V lost 5 bases, and 5 bases had no gene match. The CDR3 consists of 15 residues. Germline V gene sequence: CDR1 MNHNY, CDR2 SVGAGI (reference sequence). The data stem from a study of cytomegalovirus exposure and HLA in healthy donors. Overall study context: T cells numbering about 180 million yielded some 110 million unique TCR beta sequences in an earlier analysis. HLA-typed donors were the source of around 85 million unique TCRs held in an early data release. General observations from the study: Earlier analysis looked at TCR beta V segments, and most were productive about 90% or about 30% of the time.

This TCR was recovered from a man in his fifties in good health and CMV-seropositive. This chain connects TRBV6-6 to TRBJ2-2; TRBD2 agrees at 10 bases. The source material was PBMCs. The CDR3 coding sequence is TGTGCCAGCAGTATAGCGGGGGGAGGAACCGGGGAGCTGTTTTTT. It encodes CASSIAGGGTGELFF.